One sample yielded the 10 T cell receptor beta chains listed below, sequenced in a study of identical twins. Using its own MiXCR run on the 5' RACE reads, TCRdb lists one record per CDR3 protein. Of 400,000 to 500,000 distinct CDR3 sequences listed, 18% are singletons. The material sequenced was naive T cells sorted from blood. These receptors came from a man aged 45-65 years in good health.

A few counts support this clonotype. V gene TRBV6-1 combines with J gene TRBJ2-2; D not certain. Germline V gene sequence: CDR1 MNHNS, CDR2 SASEGT. V was clipped by 5 bases and J by 2 bases, with 12 bases between them. The CDR3 is 15 amino acids. CDR3: CASSRRAINTGELFF. CDR3 in DNA: TGTGCCAGCAGTCGTAGGGCGATAAACACCGGGGAGCTGTTTTTT.

The chain recombines TRBV30 with TRBJ2-7, with a weak D call TRBD2 (6 bases). Germline V gene data show CDR1 as GTSNPN and CDR2 as SVGIG (reference sequence). V was cut by 3 bases and J by 3 bases, with 18 bases left in between. CDR3 length: 15 residues. CDR3: CAWSGFGGLLYEQYF. The CDR3 DNA follows: TGTGCCTGGAGCGGGTTCGGGGGACTCCTCTACGAGCAGTACTTC.

In this sample, this clonotype turned up a few times. The chain employs TRBV5-1 and TRBJ2-4; tentative D call: TRBD2 (6 bases). The CDR3 is made up of 14 amino acids. The V and J ends lost 4 bases and 8 bases respectively, with 16 bases between them. Germline V lookup: CDR1 SGHRS, CDR2 YFSETQ. CDR3 residues: CASSLVRERDIQYF. The CDR3 region has the DNA TGCGCCAGCAGCCTTGTTCGGGAGAGGGACATTCAGTACTTC.

CDR3 coding DNA: TGCGCCAGCAGCTTGGATCCAGGGGGCCTCTCCTACGAGCAGTACTTC. As protein: CASSLDPGGLSYEQYF. This chain connects TRBV5-1 to TRBJ2-7, with 8 nucleotides matching TRBD1. The CDR3 length is 16 residues. From germline, CDR1 is SGHRS and CDR2 YFSETQ. With V trimmed by 0 bases and J by 0 bases, 5 bases remained unmatched.

This clonotype was seen just once. V usage is TRBV19 and J usage is TRBJ2-3; 9 bases fit TRBD2. Germline V gene data show CDR1 as LNHDA and CDR2 as SQIVND (reference sequence). The CDR3 contains 16 residues. The J segment lost 3 bases and the V segment lost 0 bases, leaving 4 bases of the junction unmatched. The CDR3 loop is CASSIDAGGRTDTQYF. CDR3 coding DNA: TGTGCCAGTAGTATAGACGCGGGGGGGCGAACAGATACGCAGTATTTT.

At least ten counts were recorded for this clonotype. The rearrangement joins TRBV5-1 to TRBJ2-3; the match to TRBD2 covers 8 bases. CDR3 length: 16 amino acids. Germline values: CDR1 SGHRS, CDR2 YFSETQ. V shed 3 bases, J shed 0 bases, and the junction held 6 bases outside the gene matches. The CDR3 protein is CASSYSGLDSTDTQYF. The CDR3 nucleotides are TGCGCCAGCAGCTACTCGGGACTAGATAGCACAGATACGCAGTATTTT.

The rearrangement joins TRBV6-1 to TRBJ2-1; D is perhaps TRBD2 (6 bases). The CDR3 has 14 amino acids. V lost 6 bases, J lost 2 bases, and 11 bases lay in between. Germline assignment: CDR1 MNHNS and CDR2 SASEGT. The DNA for the CDR3 is TGTGCCAGCAGGCGACGGGGGACCTACAATGAGCAGTTCTTC. Its translation is CASRRRGTYNEQFF.

This chain connects TRBV15 to TRBJ1-2; D may be TRBD1 (5 bases). Trimming cost V 1 base and J 13 bases, with 22 bases left between them. The CDR3 is 15 amino acids. Germline V gene lookup returns CDR1 LNHNV and CDR2 YYDKDF (reference sequence). For the CDR3, the DNA is TGTGCCACCAGCAGAGTTGTTTCGGTCACGGGACTTGGCACCTTC. Its protein product is CATSRVVSVTGLGTF.

The CDR3 sequence: CAWSSSGPSYEQYF. CDR3 sequence (DNA): TGTGCCTGGAGTTCTTCCGGACCCTCCTACGAGCAGTACTTC. The chain combines TRBV30 with TRBJ2-7; no firm D call. This CDR3 comprises 14 residues. The germline V gene has CDR1 GTSNPN and CDR2 SVGIG (reference sequence). Trimming removed 2 bases from V and 0 bases from J, with 11 bases in between.

This clonotype was found many times. This sequence joins TRBV5-1 and TRBJ2-7; D call uncertain. This CDR3 has 15 residues. Germline loops: CDR1 SGHRS, CDR2 YFSETQ. With 0 bases removed from V and 0 bases from J, the gap between germline ends came to 10 bases. CDR3 in amino acids: CASSLESISSYEQYF. In DNA form, the CDR3 reads TGCGCCAGCAGCTTGGAGTCAATTAGCTCCTACGAGCAGTACTTC. The complete variable domain, with remaining parts taken from reference TRBV5-1 and TRBJ2-7, reads KAGVTQTPRYLIKTRGQQVTLSCSPISGHRSVSWYQQTPGQGLQFLFEYFSETQRNKGNFPGRFSGRQFSNSRSEMNVSTLELGDSALYLCASSLESISSYEQYFGPGTRLTVT.